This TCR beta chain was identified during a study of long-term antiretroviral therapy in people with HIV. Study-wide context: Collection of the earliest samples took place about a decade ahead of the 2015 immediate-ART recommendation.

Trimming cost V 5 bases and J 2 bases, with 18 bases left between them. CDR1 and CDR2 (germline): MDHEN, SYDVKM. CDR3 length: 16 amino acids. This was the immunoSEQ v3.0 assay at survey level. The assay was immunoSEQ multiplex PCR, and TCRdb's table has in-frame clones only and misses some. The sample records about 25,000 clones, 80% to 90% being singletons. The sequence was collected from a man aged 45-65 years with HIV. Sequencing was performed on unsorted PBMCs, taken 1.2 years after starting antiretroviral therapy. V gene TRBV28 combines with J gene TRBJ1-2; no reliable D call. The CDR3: CASSTPGSPINYGYTF. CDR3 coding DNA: TGTGCCAGCAGTACCCCCGGGAGCCCAATAAACTATGGCTACACCTTC.